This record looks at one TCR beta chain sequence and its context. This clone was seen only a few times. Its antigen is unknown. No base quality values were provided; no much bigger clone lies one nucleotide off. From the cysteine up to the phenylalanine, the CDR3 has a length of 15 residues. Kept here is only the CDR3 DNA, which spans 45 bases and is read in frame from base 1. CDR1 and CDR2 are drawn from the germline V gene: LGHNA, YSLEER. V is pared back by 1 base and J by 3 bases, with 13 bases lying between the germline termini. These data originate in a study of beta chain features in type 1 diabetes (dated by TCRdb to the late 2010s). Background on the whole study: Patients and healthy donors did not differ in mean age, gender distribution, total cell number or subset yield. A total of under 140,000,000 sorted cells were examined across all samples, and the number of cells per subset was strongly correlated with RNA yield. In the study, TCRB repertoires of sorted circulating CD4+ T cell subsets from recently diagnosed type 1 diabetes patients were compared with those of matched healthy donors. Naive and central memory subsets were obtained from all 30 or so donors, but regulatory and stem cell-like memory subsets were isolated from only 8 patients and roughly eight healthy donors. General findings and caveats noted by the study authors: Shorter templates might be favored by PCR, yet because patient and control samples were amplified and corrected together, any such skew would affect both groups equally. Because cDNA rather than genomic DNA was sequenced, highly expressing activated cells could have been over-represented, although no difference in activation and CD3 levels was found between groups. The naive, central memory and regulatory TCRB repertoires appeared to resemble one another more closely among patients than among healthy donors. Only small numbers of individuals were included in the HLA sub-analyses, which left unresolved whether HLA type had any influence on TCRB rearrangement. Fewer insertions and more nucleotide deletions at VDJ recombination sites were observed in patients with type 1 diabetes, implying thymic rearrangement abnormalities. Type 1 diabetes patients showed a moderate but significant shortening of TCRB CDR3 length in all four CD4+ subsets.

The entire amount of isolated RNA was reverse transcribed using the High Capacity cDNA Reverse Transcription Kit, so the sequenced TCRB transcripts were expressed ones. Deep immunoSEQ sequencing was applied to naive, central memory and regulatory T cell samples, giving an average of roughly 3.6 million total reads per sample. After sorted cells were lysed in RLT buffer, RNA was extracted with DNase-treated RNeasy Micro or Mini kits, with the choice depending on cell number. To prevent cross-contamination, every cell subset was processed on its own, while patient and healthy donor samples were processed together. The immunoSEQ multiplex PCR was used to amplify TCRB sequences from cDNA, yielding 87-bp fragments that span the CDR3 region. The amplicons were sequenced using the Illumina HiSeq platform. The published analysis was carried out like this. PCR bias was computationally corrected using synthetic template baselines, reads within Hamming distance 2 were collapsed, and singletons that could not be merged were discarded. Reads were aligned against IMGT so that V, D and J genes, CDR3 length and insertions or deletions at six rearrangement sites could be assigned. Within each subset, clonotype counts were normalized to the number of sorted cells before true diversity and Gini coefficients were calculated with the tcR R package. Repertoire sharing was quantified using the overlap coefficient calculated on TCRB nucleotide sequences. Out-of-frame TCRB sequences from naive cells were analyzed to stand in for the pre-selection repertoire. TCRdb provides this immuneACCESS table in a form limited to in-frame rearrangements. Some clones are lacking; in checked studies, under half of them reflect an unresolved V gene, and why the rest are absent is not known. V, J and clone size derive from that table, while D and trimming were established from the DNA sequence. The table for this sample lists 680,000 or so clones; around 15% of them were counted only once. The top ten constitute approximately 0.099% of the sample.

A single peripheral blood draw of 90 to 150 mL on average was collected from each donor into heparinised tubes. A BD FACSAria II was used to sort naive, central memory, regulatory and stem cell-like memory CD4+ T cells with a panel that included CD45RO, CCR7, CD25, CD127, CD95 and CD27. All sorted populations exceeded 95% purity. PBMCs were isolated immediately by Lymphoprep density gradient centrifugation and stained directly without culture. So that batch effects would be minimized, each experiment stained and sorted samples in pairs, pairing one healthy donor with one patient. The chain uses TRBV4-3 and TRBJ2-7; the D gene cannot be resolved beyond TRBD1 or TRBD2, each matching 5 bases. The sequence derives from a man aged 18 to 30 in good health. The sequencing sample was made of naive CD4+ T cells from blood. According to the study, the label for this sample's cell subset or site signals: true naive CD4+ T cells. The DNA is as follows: TGCGCCAGCAGCCAAGCCCATACAGGAGGCTACGAGCAGTACTTC. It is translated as CASSQAHTGGYEQYF.